The 25 T cell receptor beta chains given below trace back to one sample, sequenced in a study of T cells and copy number aberrations in small-cell lung cancer. TCRdb's copy holds only in-frame clones and misses some; the assay was immunoSEQ multiplex PCR. The sample has 7,500 or so clones; around four fifths are singletons. The specimen sequenced was normal tissue next to the tumor. The receptors derive from a woman aged 45-59 years with small cell lung cancer.

The chain links TRBV4-3 to TRBJ1-1; D unresolved. Trimming stripped 0 bases from V and 1 base from J, with 9 bases between. From germline, CDR1 is LGHNA and CDR2 YSLEER. The CDR3 loop spans 15 amino acids. As DNA, the CDR3 is TGCGCCAGCAGCCAAGAGAGTGGGAGGAACACTGAAGCTTTCTTT. Translated, it gives CASSQESGRNTEAFF.

The rearrangement uses TRBV7-9 and TRBJ2-3; 10 bases agree with TRBD1. V dropped 5 bases and J dropped 5; count of bases not matched to a gene: 4. The CDR3 spans 14 residues. The germline CDR1 and CDR2 sequences are SEHNR and FQNEAQ (reference sequence). CDR3 sequence: CASSQTGGGDTQYF. CDR3 DNA: TGTGCCAGCAGCCAGACAGGGGGCGGAGATACGCAGTATTTT.

The chain combines TRBV7-9 with TRBJ2-5, with TRBD1 matching 7 bases. Trimming removed 2 bases from V and 2 bases from J; junction bases left unmatched: 8. Germline assignment: CDR1 SEHNR and CDR2 FQNEAQ (reference sequence). This CDR3 contains 16 residues. The CDR3 spells CASSLLTGWIQETQYF. The DNA of the CDR3 is TGTGCCAGCAGCTTACTGACAGGGTGGATTCAAGAGACCCAGTACTTC.

The rearrangement uses TRBV28 and TRBJ1-1; D remains ambiguous. The germline V and J ends were trimmed by 3 bases and 1 base, with 6 bases remaining between them. Germline values: CDR1 MDHEN, CDR2 SYDVKM. The CDR3 sequence is 13 residues long. DNA for the CDR3: TGTGCCAGCAGTTTGGAGGGGAACACTGAAGCTTTCTTT. Translating gives CASSLEGNTEAFF.

V gene TRBV7-3 combines with J gene TRBJ2-3; D is possibly TRBD2 (5 bases). This CDR3 is built from 14 residues. The germline V gene encodes CDR1 SGHTA and CDR2 FQGTGA. V was trimmed by 5 bases and J by 3 bases, leaving 12 bases between them. CDR3 residues: CASSREPSTDTQYF. The CDR3 DNA is TGTGCCAGCAGCAGGGAGCCTTCAACAGATACGCAGTATTTT.

This chain connects TRBV7-3 to TRBJ2-3, with D possibly being TRBD2 (6 bases). V was cut by 2 bases and J by 2 bases, with 11 bases left in between. This CDR3 has 15 residues. Germline V gene data show CDR1 as SGHTA and CDR2 as FQGTGA. As DNA, the CDR3 is TGTGCCAGCAGCTTATGGCCTAGCGCCACAGATACGCAGTATTTT. Translating it yields CASSLWPSATDTQYF. Combining the CDR3 with reference TRBV7-3 and TRBJ2-3 gives the whole variable domain GAGVSQTPSNKVTEKGKYVELRCDPISGHTALYWYRQSLGQGPEFLIYFQGTGAADDSGLPNDRFFAVRPEGSVSTLKIQRTERGDSAVYLCASSLWPSATDTQYFGPGTRLTVL.

The gene calls are TRBV5-1 and TRBJ2-1; TRBD1 aligns across 8 bases. Looked up from germline, CDR1 is SGHRS and CDR2 is YFSETQ. CDR3 length: 16 residues. V shed 1 base, J shed 5 bases, and the junction held 8 bases outside the gene matches. CDR3 sequence reads: CASSLSVGTGDNEQFF. The CDR3 DNA sequence: TGCGCCAGCAGCTTGTCGGTTGGGACAGGTGACAATGAGCAGTTCTTC.

Remarks on this clone: A junction boundary mismatches the germline segment, possibly from a read error. This chain connects TRBV7-3 to TRBJ2-1, with 10 nucleotides matching TRBD1. Germline CDR1 reads SGHTA; CDR2 reads FQGTGA. This CDR3 contains 15 residues. The CDR3 loop is CASSMTGGRLDEKFF. In DNA, the CDR3 is TGTGCCAGCAGCATGACAGGGGGCAGATTGGATGAGAAGTTCTTC. The variable domain in full, completed from reference TRBV7-3 and TRBJ2-1, reads GAGVSQTPSNKVTEKGKYVELRCDPISGHTALYWYRQSLGQGPEFLIYFQGTGAADDSGLPNDRFFAVRPEGSVSTLKIQRTERGDSAVYLCASSMTGGRLDEKFFGPGTRLTVL.

This chain links TRBV16 with TRBJ1-4; D is perhaps TRBD1 (6 bases). The CDR3 runs 16 residues. Germline V gene sequence: CDR1 KGHSY, CDR2 FQNENV. The V end lost 4 bases, the J end lost 1 base, and 13 bases lay between the germline ends. The CDR3 DNA follows: TGTGCCAGCAGCCCAACCGGAGGGGGAACTAATGAAAAACTGTTTTTT. Its protein product is CASSPTGGGTNEKLFF.

The J gene is TRBJ2-5, the V gene TRBV15; D is perhaps TRBD1 or TRBD2 (5 bases each). The V and J ends lost 4 bases and 4 bases respectively, with 7 bases between them. Germline CDR1 is LNHNV and CDR2 is YYDKDF (reference sequence). The CDR3 consists of 12 residues. The CDR3 is CATSNGGETQYF. In DNA form, the CDR3 reads TGTGCCACCAGCAATGGGGGAGAGACCCAGTACTTC.

This chain links TRBV11-3 with TRBJ2-7, with D hard to call. Trimming left V 4 bases short and J 4 bases short, with 11 bases between. This CDR3 is built from 13 residues. Germline assignment: CDR1 SGHNT and CDR2 YENEEA. CDR3 bases: TGTGCCAGCAGCTCCCCCTGGGGATACGAGCAGTACTTC. Protein: CASSSPWGYEQYF.

This clone was found a few times. This CDR3 is CASSRNLGLAGEQFF. For the CDR3, the DNA is TGTGCCAGCAGTCGCAACTTGGGACTAGCGGGGGAGCAGTTCTTC. The chain recombines TRBV11-2 with TRBJ2-1; 13 positions match TRBD2. This CDR3 has 15 amino acids. J gave up 10 bases and V 6 bases, and 9 bases lay outside the gene matches. CDR1 is SGHAT, CDR2 FQNNGV, per germline.

Only one count was recorded for this clone. This chain uses TRBV19 with TRBJ2-1, with TRBD2 matching over 9 bases. The trim removed 4 bases at V and 5 bases at J, leaving 9 bases unmatched. Germline V gene sequence: CDR1 LNHDA, CDR2 SQIVND (reference sequence). The CDR3 runs 16 residues. Here the CDR3 DNA reads TGTGCCAGTAGTAACCGACTAGCGGCGGGCGACAATGAGCAGTTCTTC. Its translation is CASSNRLAAGDNEQFF.

The J gene is TRBJ1-5, the V gene TRBV6-6; TRBD1 is a possible D gene (6 bases). Trimming removed 1 base at V and 3 bases at J, with 10 bases between. The CDR3 consists of 15 residues. Germline-derived CDR1 and CDR2 are MNHNY and SVGAGI (reference sequence). Here the CDR3 DNA reads TGTGCCAGCAGTTACTATGGACAGCTCAATCAGCCCCAGCATTTT. Protein sequence: CASSYYGQLNQPQHF.

V and J are TRBV11-2 and TRBJ2-7, with 7 bases aligning to TRBD1. The CDR3 runs 15 residues. J lost 0 bases, V lost 5 bases, and 7 bases had no gene match. The germline CDR1 and CDR2 sequences are SGHAT and FQNNGV. The CDR3 region has the DNA TGTGCCAGCAGCCTAGGACAGGTATTCTCCTACGAGCAGTACTTC. This codes for CASSLGQVFSYEQYF.

The V call is TRBV21-1, the J call TRBJ2-7; TRBD2 is taken as the D call from the table, unchecked against the DNA. TRBV21-1 is tagged as a pseudogene. This CDR3 has 11 amino acids. The CDR3 DNA reads TGTGCCAGCAGCAAAAGGAGGGAGCAGTACTTC. It is translated as CASSKRREQYF.

The rearrangement links TRBV12-5 to TRBJ1-1; D may be TRBD1 (5 bases). Looked up from germline, CDR1 is LGHNT and CDR2 is FRNRAP. The CDR3 spans 15 residues. V lost 4 bases to trimming and J lost 3 bases, with 15 bases between them. In nucleotides, the CDR3 is TGTGCTAGTGGTTCCCGGACGGGGGTATACACTGAAGCTTTCTTT. Translation: CASGSRTGVYTEAFF.

This clone is a singleton in its sample. The chain combines TRBV28 with TRBJ1-2; D is unclear. The germline V and J ends were trimmed by 1 base and 8 bases, with 14 bases remaining between them. CDR3 size: 14 residues. Germline CDR1 reads MDHEN; CDR2 reads SYDVKM. In DNA, the CDR3 is TGTGCCAGCAGTTTATTGCTGTCATCGGGCGGCTACACCTTC. It translates to CASSLLLSSGGYTF.

The table lists this clone with a few counts. CDR3 protein: CASTGTPYSNQPQHF. CDR3 nucleotides: TGTGCCAGCACCGGGACACCTTATAGCAATCAGCCCCAGCATTTT. This chain connects TRBV28 to TRBJ1-5, with D possibly being TRBD1 (6 bases). The CDR3 totals 15 residues. CDR1 and CDR2 (germline): MDHEN, SYDVKM. V lost 7 bases and J 0 bases, leaving 13 bases between the germline ends.

The chain recombines TRBV7-2 with TRBJ2-1; weak D call: TRBD2 (5 bases). CDR3 length equals 14 residues. Trimming stripped 4 bases from V and 4 bases from J, with 11 bases between. The germline gives CDR1 SGHTA, CDR2 FQGNSA. CDR3 region: CASSSGMVYNEQFF. As DNA, the CDR3 is TGTGCCAGCAGCTCCGGGATGGTATACAATGAGCAGTTCTTC.

In its sample, this clone was seen once. The chain links TRBV4-1 to TRBJ1-4; a possible D gene is TRBD1 (6 bases). CDR1 is MGHRA and CDR2 is YSYEKL in the germline V gene. The CDR3 consists of 21 residues. Trimming shortened V by 1 base and J by 0 bases, and 24 bases separated the two germline ends. The CDR3 loop reads CASSQVRLGQQDDATNEKLFF. Written as DNA, the CDR3 is TGCGCCAGCAGCCAAGTCCGACTAGGACAGCAGGACGACGCAACTAATGAAAAACTGTTTTTT.

The rearrangement links TRBV6-5 to TRBJ1-2; 7 bases agree with TRBD1. Germline V gene lookup returns CDR1 MNHEY and CDR2 SVGAGI. There are 15 residues in the CDR3. V dropped 5 bases and J dropped 5; count of bases not matched to a gene: 11. CDR3 residues: CASSPATGTIYGYTF. The CDR3 bases are TGTGCCAGCAGTCCCGCGACAGGGACTATTTATGGCTACACCTTC.

Concerning this clone: The same CDR3 can be traced to other DNA sequences in this sample. V and J are TRBV19 and TRBJ2-2; D is unresolved. Germline CDR1 LNHDA, CDR2 SQIVND (reference sequence). The CDR3 is made up of 12 amino acids. V dropped 3 bases and J dropped 5 bases, with 4 bases sitting between them. CDR3 in amino acids: CASSMFTGELFF. The CDR3 DNA sequence: TGTGCCAGTAGTATGTTTACCGGGGAGCTGTTTTTT.

The chain is built from TRBV2 and TRBJ1-5; D unclear. V gave up 4 bases and J gave up 4 bases, with 8 bases separating them. Germline-derived CDR1 and CDR2 are SNHLY and FYNNEI. The length of the CDR3 is 13 residues. CDR3 sequence: CASSAAGNQPQHF. CDR3 sequence (DNA): TGTGCCAGCAGTGCCGCCGGTAATCAGCCCCAGCATTTT.

V is TRBV6-5 and J is TRBJ1-1, with 8 positions matching TRBD1. CDR1 and CDR2 (germline): MNHEY, SVGAGI. Trimming at V came to 7 bases and at J to 7 bases, leaving 8 bases not matched to a gene. CDR3 length: 13 residues. DNA for the CDR3: TGTGCCAGCAACGAAAACAGGGGGGGTGAAGCTTTCTTT. Translating it yields CASNENRGGEAFF.